Below are 29 T cell receptor beta chains sequenced from a single sample in a study of CD8 T cells in ankylosing spondylitis. TCRdb ran MiXCR on the 5' RACE reads and lists one entry per CDR3 protein. The data hold about 130,000 distinct CDR3 sequences, with 7% observed a single time. The sequenced sample consisted of blood, either unsorted or a sorted T cell fraction (not recorded which). These receptors were obtained from a male donor with ankylosing spondylitis or in good health (not recorded which).

The table lists this clonotype with many counts. The chain carries TRBV20-1 and TRBJ1-1, with TRBD1 identical over 9 bases. This CDR3 spans 13 amino acids. V lost 5 bases to trimming and J lost 6 bases; unmatched junction nucleotides: 7. The V gene's germline CDR1 is DFQATT and CDR2 SNEGSKA (reference sequence). The CDR3 sequence: CSAGGQGFPEAFF. CDR3 nucleotide sequence: TGCAGTGCTGGCGGACAGGGGTTCCCTGAAGCTTTCTTT.

This clonotype was picked up many times. V gene TRBV3-1 combines with J gene TRBJ2-2, with D possibly being TRBD2 (7 bases). CDR1 is LGHDT and CDR2 is YNNKEL in the germline V gene (reference sequence). V was trimmed by 0 bases and J by 4 bases, leaving 21 bases between them. This CDR3 spans 19 amino acids. The CDR3 here is CASSQDWGGHGSSTGELFF. The CDR3 DNA reads TGTGCCAGCAGCCAAGATTGGGGGGGCCATGGCTCTAGCACCGGGGAGCTGTTTTTT.

The table lists this clonotype with many counts. The chain is built from TRBV4-1 and TRBJ2-7; 9 nucleotides align to TRBD1. The CDR3 spans 14 residues. Germline CDR1 reads MGHRA; CDR2 reads YSYEKL. V was clipped by 2 bases and J by 4 bases; unmatched bases: 3. The CDR3 loop reads CASSQIDRGYEQYF. CDR3 DNA: TGCGCCAGCAGCCAAATTGACAGGGGGTACGAGCAGTACTTC.

This clonotype showed up just once. This may arise from a read error, as a much more abundant clone is one base away. The genes are TRBV12-3 or TRBV12-4 and TRBJ1-1; a possible D gene is TRBD1 (6 bases). The CDR3 is made up of 15 amino acids. Trimming shortened V by 7 bases and J by 6 bases, and 21 bases separated the two germline ends. The CDR3 DNA sequence: TGTGCCAGCATCACCCAGGGGATCGGGGGGGCTGAAGCTTTCTTT. It encodes CASITQGIGGAEAFF.

This clonotype came up many times. The gene calls are TRBV5-1 and TRBJ2-1, with D perhaps TRBD1 (5 bases). The V end lost 4 bases, the J end lost 8 bases, and 13 bases lay between the germline ends. The germline gives CDR1 SGHRS, CDR2 YFSETQ. There are 13 residues in the CDR3. The CDR3 loop is CASSPARVDEQFF. The CDR3 DNA sequence: TGCGCCAGCAGCCCCGCCAGGGTCGATGAGCAGTTCTTC. The full variable domain, with the rest looked up from reference TRBV5-1 and TRBJ2-1, is KAGVTQTPRYLIKTRGQQVTLSCSPISGHRSVSWYQQTPGQGLQFLFEYFSETQRNKGNFPGRFSGRQFSNSRSEMNVSTLELGDSALYLCASSPARVDEQFFGPGTRLTVL.

This clonotype was counted ten times or more. The chain has TRBV30 and TRBJ1-3, with a weak D call TRBD1 (5 bases). Germline loops: CDR1 GTSNPN, CDR2 SVGIG (reference sequence). The CDR3 runs 14 residues. Trimming removed 3 bases at V and 0 bases at J, with 9 bases between. The chain's CDR3 is CAWRLDNSGNTIYF. The CDR3 DNA follows: TGTGCCTGGAGGTTGGACAACTCTGGAAACACCATATATTTT.

In this sample, this clonotype turned up many times. This chain joins TRBV7-2 and TRBJ1-6, with D tentatively TRBD1 (5 bases). The CDR3 has 13 residues. Trimming removed 3 bases from V and 7 bases from J, with 7 bases in between. Germline CDR1 and CDR2: SGHTA and FQGNSA. The chain's CDR3 is CASSFRENSPLHF. The CDR3 region has the DNA TGTGCCAGCAGCTTCAGGGAGAATTCACCCCTCCACTTT.

At least ten counts were recorded for this clonotype. V and J are TRBV29-1 and TRBJ2-7, with 10 bases that match TRBD1. The V gene end was trimmed by 3 bases and the J gene end by 7 bases; junction bases not matched to a gene: 6. The CDR3 consists of 13 residues. The germline CDR1 and CDR2 sequences are SQVTM and ANQGSEA. DNA of the CDR3: TGCAGCGTTGAGAGACAGGGGGCTGAAGAGCAGTACTTC. Translated: CSVERQGAEEQYF.

This clonotype occurred many times. The V call is TRBV5-1, the J call TRBJ2-5; D remains ambiguous. CDR1 is SGHRS, CDR2 YFSETQ, per germline. The CDR3 is 14 amino acids. Trimming removed 5 bases at V and 1 base at J, with 12 bases between. CDR3 residues: CASRVTVTQETQYF. CDR3 sequence (DNA): TGCGCCAGCAGGGTAACAGTAACCCAAGAGACCCAGTACTTC.

This clonotype occurred many times. CDR3 nucleotide sequence: TGTGCCAGCAGCCCCGGGGGCACGGGGGTGGAGACCCAGTACTTC. Amino acids: CASSPGGTGVETQYF. V usage is TRBV11-2 and J usage is TRBJ2-5, with D perhaps matching TRBD1 or TRBD2 (6 bases each). This CDR3 is 15 amino acids long. The germline V gene has CDR1 SGHAT and CDR2 FQNNGV. V lost 5 bases and J lost 5, with 18 bases in between.

This clonotype was seen a handful of times. One end of the junction does not line up with germline, which may come from a read error. The V call is TRBV20-1, the J call TRBJ2-2; 8 nucleotides agree with TRBD2. CDR3 size: 16 residues. The germline CDR1 and CDR2 sequences are DFQATT and SNEGSKA (reference sequence). The CDR3 protein is CCASNSGTSRTGELFF. In DNA, the CDR3 is TGCTGTGCTAGCAATTCGGGGACTAGTCGCACCGGGGAGCTGTTTTTT.

In this sample, this clonotype turned up many times. J is TRBJ1-4 and V is TRBV29-1; 10 nucleotides line up with TRBD1. Germline V CDR1 and CDR2: SQVTM, ANQGSEA. The CDR3 covers 14 residues. V trimming: 7 bases; J trimming: 7 bases; junction bases outside the gene matches: 9. This CDR3 is CSGARQGAGEKLFF. The CDR3 DNA sequence: TGCAGCGGGGCTCGACAGGGGGCAGGTGAAAAACTGTTTTTT.

This clonotype was found many times. The rearrangement uses TRBV29-1 and TRBJ2-5, with a weak D call TRBD1 (6 bases). CDR1 is SQVTM and CDR2 is ANQGSEA in the germline V gene. The CDR3 has 15 residues. V shed 7 bases and J shed 5 bases, with 23 bases lying between them. The CDR3 here is CSAIPRTAPGETQYF. The CDR3 DNA reads as TGCAGCGCCATACCCCGGACAGCCCCTGGGGAGACCCAGTACTTC.

The chain links TRBV5-1 to TRBJ2-5; D gene ambiguous. The germline V and J ends were trimmed by 0 bases and 4 bases, with 7 bases remaining between them. The germline gives CDR1 SGHRS, CDR2 YFSETQ. The CDR3 runs to 13 residues. For the CDR3, the DNA is TGCGCCAGCAGCTTGGGACCCGGAGAGACCCAGTACTTC. It yields the protein CASSLGPGETQYF.

In its sample, this clonotype was seen many times. The chain employs TRBV5-1 and TRBJ2-2, with D maybe TRBD2 (6 bases). V shed 4 bases and J shed 6 bases, with 28 bases lying between them. CDR3 size: 19 residues. From germline, CDR1 is SGHRS and CDR2 YFSETQ. CDR3 amino acids: CASSGGRWTGTEGPGELFF. The CDR3, as DNA: TGCGCCAGCAGCGGTGGAAGATGGACGGGCACGGAGGGACCCGGGGAGCTGTTTTTT.

This clonotype was recorded many times. V gene TRBV28 combines with J gene TRBJ1-3; D is undetermined. Germline CDR1 and CDR2: MDHEN and SYDVKM. The CDR3 consists of 14 residues. The V end lost 5 bases, the J end lost 1 base, and 9 bases lay between the germline ends. CDR3 DNA: TGTGCCAGCAGTGTCCGGAGATCTGGAAACACCATATATTTT. Protein: CASSVRRSGNTIYF.

This clonotype was counted at least ten times. V usage is TRBV12-3 or TRBV12-4 and J usage is TRBJ1-1; 10 bases line up with TRBD1. CDR3 size: 14 residues. V lost 6 bases, J lost 7 bases, and 8 bases stayed unmatched. CDR3 DNA: TGTGCCAGCAGCAGACAGGGGGCCGGTGTTGAAGCTTTCTTT. It codes for CASSRQGAGVEAFF.

This clonotype showed up many times. The gene calls are TRBV20-1 and TRBJ2-3; 9 bases match TRBD2. CDR3 length: 16 amino acids. In germline, CDR1 is DFQATT, CDR2 SNEGSKA (reference sequence). V was clipped by 6 bases and J by 3 bases; unmatched bases: 13. This CDR3 reads CSAKPSGGRETDTQYF. The DNA for the CDR3 is TGCAGTGCCAAACCAAGCGGCGGGAGGGAGACAGATACGCAGTATTTT.

This clonotype was detected ten times or more. The V and J genes are TRBV5-1 and TRBJ1-3, with D hard to call. The germline V gene has CDR1 SGHRS and CDR2 YFSETQ. V gave up 5 bases and J gave up 0 bases, with 12 bases separating them. This CDR3 has 15 amino acids. CDR3 sequence reads: CASRPERISGNTIYF. The CDR3 bases are TGCGCCAGCAGACCCGAGAGGATCTCTGGAAACACCATATATTTT.

In its sample, this clonotype was seen many times. The chain has TRBV12-3 or TRBV12-4 and TRBJ2-5; 7 bases align to TRBD1. The CDR3 has 14 amino acids. With 5 bases clipped from V and 4 bases from J, the junction kept 7 bases outside the gene matches. The CDR3 loop is CASSQAGTVETQYF. CDR3 DNA sequence: TGTGCCAGCAGTCAGGCCGGGACAGTAGAGACCCAGTACTTC.

This clonotype was counted ten times or more. The V call is TRBV20-1, the J call TRBJ2-5; the D is unclear. This CDR3 has 13 amino acids. V lost 2 bases, J lost 0 bases, and 7 bases lay in between. The germline CDR1 and CDR2 sequences are DFQATT and SNEGSKA (reference sequence). The CDR3 sequence: CSARHNYQETQYF. The CDR3 DNA reads as TGCAGTGCTAGACATAACTACCAAGAGACCCAGTACTTC.

The V and J genes are TRBV19 and TRBJ2-1; 9 bases line up with TRBD1. In germline, CDR1 is LNHDA, CDR2 SQIVND (reference sequence). V was clipped by 3 bases and J by 9 bases; unmatched bases: 12. The CDR3 length is 16 residues. In DNA form, the CDR3 reads TGTGCCAGTAGTATGGGAACAGGGGGCGCTGGAGTTGAGCAGTTCTTC. Its protein is CASSMGTGGAGVEQFF.

At least ten counts were recorded for this clonotype. The V call is TRBV11-2, the J call TRBJ2-1; D is undetermined. Germline V CDR1 and CDR2: SGHAT, FQNNGV. The CDR3 has 11 residues. Trimming took off 2 bases at V and 6 bases at J, with 2 bases between the two ends. The CDR3 spells CASSLSNEQFF. The CDR3 DNA follows: TGTGCCAGCAGCTTAAGCAATGAGCAGTTCTTC.

This clonotype was seen at least ten times. This sequence joins TRBV20-1 and TRBJ2-2, with D possibly matching TRBD1 (6 bases). The CDR3 is made up of 15 amino acids. Germline-derived CDR1 and CDR2 are DFQATT and SNEGSKA (reference sequence). Trimming removed 4 bases at V and 0 bases at J, with 12 bases between. CDR3 residues: CSAKRGGANTGELFF. In nucleotides, the CDR3 is TGCAGTGCTAAGAGAGGGGGAGCGAACACCGGGGAGCTGTTTTTT.

There are many counts of this clonotype. Germline is not matched at one junction end, which may reflect a read error. The chain couples TRBV7-2 to TRBJ2-3; D might be TRBD2 (5 bases). Germline CDR1 and CDR2: SGHTA and FQGNSA. The CDR3 is 15 residues long. The CDR3 spells CASSLALTSTDTQYF. CDR3 sequence (DNA): TGTGCCAGCAGCCTAGCTCTAACGAGCACAGATACGCAGTATTTT.

This clonotype was seen at least ten times. The genes are TRBV12-3 or TRBV12-4 and TRBJ1-3; D gene ambiguous. The CDR3 covers 14 residues. V dropped 5 bases and J dropped 0 bases, with 8 bases sitting between them. The CDR3 loop is CASSPIVSGNTIYF. In DNA, the CDR3 is TGTGCCAGCAGTCCCATCGTCTCTGGAAACACCATATATTTT.

The gene calls are TRBV5-5 and TRBJ1-4, with 8 bases aligning to TRBD1. With 0 bases clipped from V and 0 bases from J, the junction kept 4 bases outside the gene matches. CDR1 SGHKS and CDR2 YYEKEE come from the germline V gene (reference sequence). The CDR3 runs to 17 residues. CDR3 loop: CASSLGTGPATNEKLFF. The CDR3 DNA is TGTGCCAGCAGCTTGGGGACAGGGCCTGCAACTAATGAAAAACTGTTTTTT.

This clonotype was recorded a few times. The rearrangement uses TRBV5-1 and TRBJ1-2; maybe TRBD1 (6 bases). Germline values: CDR1 SGHRS, CDR2 YFSETQ. Trimming removed 0 bases at V and 10 bases at J, with 13 bases between. This CDR3 contains 13 residues. This CDR3 is CASSLGQGFDYTF. CDR3 in DNA: TGCGCCAGCAGCTTGGGCCAGGGGTTTGACTACACCTTC. Looking up the rest from reference TRBV5-1 and TRBJ1-2 gives the full variable domain: KAGVTQTPRYLIKTRGQQVTLSCSPISGHRSVSWYQQTPGQGLQFLFEYFSETQRNKGNFPGRFSGRQFSNSRSEMNVSTLELGDSALYLCASSLGQGFDYTFGSGTRLTVV.

This clonotype has a count of ten or more. The chain recombines TRBV5-5 with TRBJ2-2; possible D gene TRBD2, 5 bases. CDR1 is SGHKS and CDR2 is YYEKEE in the germline V gene (reference sequence). This CDR3 contains 14 residues. Trimming left V 4 bases short and J 5 bases short, with 12 bases between. The CDR3: CASSPGVPTGELFF. The CDR3 DNA reads TGTGCCAGCAGCCCCGGGGTCCCGACCGGGGAGCTGTTTTTT.